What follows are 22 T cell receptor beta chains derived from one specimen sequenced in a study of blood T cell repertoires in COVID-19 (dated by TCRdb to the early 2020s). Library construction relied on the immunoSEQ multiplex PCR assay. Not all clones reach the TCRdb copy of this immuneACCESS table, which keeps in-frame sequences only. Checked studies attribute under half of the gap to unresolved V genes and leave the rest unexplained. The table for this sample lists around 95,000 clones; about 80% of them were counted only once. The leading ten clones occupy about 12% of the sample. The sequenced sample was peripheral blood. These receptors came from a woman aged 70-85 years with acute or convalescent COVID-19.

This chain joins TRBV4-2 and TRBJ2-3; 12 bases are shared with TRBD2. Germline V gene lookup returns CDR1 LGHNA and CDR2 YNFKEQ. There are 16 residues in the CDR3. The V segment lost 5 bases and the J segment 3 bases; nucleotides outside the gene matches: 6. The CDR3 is CASSSRTSGATDTQYF. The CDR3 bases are TGTGCCAGCAGCTCAAGGACTAGCGGGGCGACAGATACGCAGTATTTT.

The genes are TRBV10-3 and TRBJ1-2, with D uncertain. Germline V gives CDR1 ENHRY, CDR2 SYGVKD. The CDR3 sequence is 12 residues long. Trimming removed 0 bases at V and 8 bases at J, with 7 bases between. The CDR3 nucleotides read TGTGCCATCAGTGAGTCGGGAGGGGGCTACACCTTC. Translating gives CAISESGGGYTF.

CDR3 coding DNA: TGCAGCGTTCCGGACAGGTTCGGAGAGACCCAGTACTTC. It encodes CSVPDRFGETQYF. This sequence joins TRBV29-1 and TRBJ2-5; the match to TRBD1 covers 7 bases. The ends lost 5 bases at V and 4 bases at J; junction bases unmatched: 7. Germline V lookup: CDR1 SQVTM, CDR2 ANQGSEA. CDR3 length equals 13 residues.

The CDR3 loop is CASSIPRAGSGNTIYF. The CDR3 DNA is TGTGCCAGTAGTATCCCGCGGGCAGGCTCTGGAAACACCATATATTTT. The chain links TRBV19 to TRBJ1-3; D unclear. Trimming pared 3 bases from V and 0 bases from J, leaving 12 bases between. Germline assignment: CDR1 LNHDA and CDR2 SQIVND (reference sequence). CDR3 length: 16 residues.

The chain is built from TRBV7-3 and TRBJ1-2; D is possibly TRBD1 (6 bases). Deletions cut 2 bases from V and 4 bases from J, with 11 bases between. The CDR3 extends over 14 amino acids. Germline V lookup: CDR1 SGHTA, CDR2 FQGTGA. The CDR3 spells CASSLSGQSYGYTF. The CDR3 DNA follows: TGTGCCAGCAGCTTATCTGGACAGTCCTATGGCTACACCTTC.

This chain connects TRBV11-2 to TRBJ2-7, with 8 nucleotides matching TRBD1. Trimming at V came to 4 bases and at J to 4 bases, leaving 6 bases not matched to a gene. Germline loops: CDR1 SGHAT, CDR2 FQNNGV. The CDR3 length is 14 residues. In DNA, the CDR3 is TGTGCCAGCAGCTCGACAGGGGCCGCATACGAGCAGTACTTC. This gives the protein CASSSTGAAYEQYF.

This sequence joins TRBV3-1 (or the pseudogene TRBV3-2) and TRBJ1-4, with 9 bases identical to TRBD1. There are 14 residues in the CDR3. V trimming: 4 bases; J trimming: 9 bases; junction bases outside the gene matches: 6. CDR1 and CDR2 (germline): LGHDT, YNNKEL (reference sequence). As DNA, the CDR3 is TGTGCCAGCAGCCCATCCGGGACAGGGAAAAAACTGTTTTTT. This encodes CASSPSGTGKKLFF.

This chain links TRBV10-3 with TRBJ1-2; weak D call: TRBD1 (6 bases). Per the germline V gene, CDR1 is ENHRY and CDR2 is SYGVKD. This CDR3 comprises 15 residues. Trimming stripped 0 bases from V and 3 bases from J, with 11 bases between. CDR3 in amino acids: CAISESSPGDYGYTF. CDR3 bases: TGTGCCATCAGTGAGTCGTCCCCAGGGGACTATGGCTACACCTTC.

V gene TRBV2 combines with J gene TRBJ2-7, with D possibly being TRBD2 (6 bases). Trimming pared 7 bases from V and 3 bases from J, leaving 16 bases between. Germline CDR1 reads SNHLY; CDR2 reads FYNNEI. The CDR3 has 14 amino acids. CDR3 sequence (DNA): TGTGCCAGCAACCGGGGGACGGGGAGCTACGAGCAGTACTTC. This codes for CASNRGTGSYEQYF.

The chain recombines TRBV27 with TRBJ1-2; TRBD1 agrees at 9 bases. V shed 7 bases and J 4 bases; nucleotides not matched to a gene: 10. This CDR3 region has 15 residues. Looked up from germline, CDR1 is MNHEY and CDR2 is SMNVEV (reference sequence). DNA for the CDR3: TGTGCCAGCACCCGAAGGACAGGGGAGGCCTATGGCTACACCTTC. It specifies CASTRRTGEAYGYTF.

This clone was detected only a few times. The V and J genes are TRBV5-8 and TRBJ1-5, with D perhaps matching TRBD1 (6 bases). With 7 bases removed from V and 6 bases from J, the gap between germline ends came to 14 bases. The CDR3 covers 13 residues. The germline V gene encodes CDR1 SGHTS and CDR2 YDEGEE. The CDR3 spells CASWGRQGQPQHF. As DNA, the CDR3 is TGTGCCAGCTGGGGGCGTCAGGGTCAGCCCCAGCATTTT. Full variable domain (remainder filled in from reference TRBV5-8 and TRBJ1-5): EAGVTQSPTHLIKTRGQQATLRCSPISGHTSVYWYQQALGLGLQFLLWYDEGEERNRGNFPPRFSGRQFPNYSSELNVNALELEDSALYLCASWGRQGQPQHFGDGTRLSIL.

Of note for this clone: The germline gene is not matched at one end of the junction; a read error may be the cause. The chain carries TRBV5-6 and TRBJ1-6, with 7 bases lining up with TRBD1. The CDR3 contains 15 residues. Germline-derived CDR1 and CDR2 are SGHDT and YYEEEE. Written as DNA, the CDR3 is TGTGCCAGCAGTTTGGACAGGCGCTTTGGTACACCCCTCCACTTT. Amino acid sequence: CASSLDRRFGTPLHF.

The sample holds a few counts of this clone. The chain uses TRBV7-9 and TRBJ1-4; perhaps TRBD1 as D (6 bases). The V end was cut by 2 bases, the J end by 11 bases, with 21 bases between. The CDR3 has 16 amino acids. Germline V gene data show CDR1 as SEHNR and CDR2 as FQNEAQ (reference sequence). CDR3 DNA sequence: TGTGCCAGCAGCTTAATCCCAGTTGAGGACAGAGGGAAACTGTTTTTT. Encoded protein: CASSLIPVEDRGKLFF.

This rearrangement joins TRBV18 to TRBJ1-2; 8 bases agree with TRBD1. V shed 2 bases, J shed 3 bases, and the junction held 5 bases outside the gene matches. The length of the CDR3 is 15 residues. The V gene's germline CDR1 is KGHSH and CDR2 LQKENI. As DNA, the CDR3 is TGTGCCAGCTCACCAGGGACAGGTCGTGACTATGGCTACACCTTC. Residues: CASSPGTGRDYGYTF.

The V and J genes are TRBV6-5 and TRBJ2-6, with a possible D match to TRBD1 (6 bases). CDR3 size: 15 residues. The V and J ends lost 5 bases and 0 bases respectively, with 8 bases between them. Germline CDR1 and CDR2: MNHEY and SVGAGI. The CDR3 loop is CASSPGVSGANVLTF. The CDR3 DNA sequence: TGTGCCAGCAGTCCAGGGGTCTCTGGGGCCAACGTCCTGACTTTC.

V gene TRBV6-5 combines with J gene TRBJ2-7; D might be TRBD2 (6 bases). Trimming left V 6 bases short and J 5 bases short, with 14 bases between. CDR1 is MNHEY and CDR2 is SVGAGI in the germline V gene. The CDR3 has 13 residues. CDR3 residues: CASRMRGGHEQYF. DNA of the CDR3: TGTGCCAGCAGGATGCGGGGAGGCCACGAGCAGTACTTC.

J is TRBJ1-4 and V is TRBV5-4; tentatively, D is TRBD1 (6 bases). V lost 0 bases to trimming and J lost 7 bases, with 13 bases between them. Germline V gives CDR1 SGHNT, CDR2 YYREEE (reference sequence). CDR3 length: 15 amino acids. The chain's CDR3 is CASSLEGGGGEKLFF. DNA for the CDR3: TGTGCCAGCAGCTTGGAAGGGGGTGGGGGTGAAAAACTGTTTTTT.

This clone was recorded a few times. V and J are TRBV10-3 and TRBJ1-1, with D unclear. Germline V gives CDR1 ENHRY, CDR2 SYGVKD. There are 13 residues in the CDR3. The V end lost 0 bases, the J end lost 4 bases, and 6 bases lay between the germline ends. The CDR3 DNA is TGTGCCATCAGTGAGTCTAGAGGCACTGAAGCTTTCTTT. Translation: CAISESRGTEAFF.

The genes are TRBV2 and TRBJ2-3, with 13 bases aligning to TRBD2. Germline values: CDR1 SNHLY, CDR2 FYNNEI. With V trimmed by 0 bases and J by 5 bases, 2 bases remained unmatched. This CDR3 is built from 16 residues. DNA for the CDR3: TGTGCCAGCAGTGAAGCGACTAGCGGGGGGATAGATACGCAGTATTTT. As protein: CASSEATSGGIDTQYF.

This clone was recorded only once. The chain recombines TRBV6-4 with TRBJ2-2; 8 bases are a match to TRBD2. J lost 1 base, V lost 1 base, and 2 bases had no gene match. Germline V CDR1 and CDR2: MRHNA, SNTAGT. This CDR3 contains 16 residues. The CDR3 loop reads CASSDWGTRNTGELFF. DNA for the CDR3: TGTGCCAGCAGTGACTGGGGGACTAGGAACACCGGGGAGCTGTTTTTT.

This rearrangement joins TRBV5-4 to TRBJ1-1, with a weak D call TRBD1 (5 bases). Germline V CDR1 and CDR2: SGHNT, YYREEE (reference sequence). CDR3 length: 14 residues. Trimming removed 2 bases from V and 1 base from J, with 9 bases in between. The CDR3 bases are TGTGCCAGCAGCTTTCAGGGAAGGAACACTGAAGCTTTCTTT. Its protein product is CASSFQGRNTEAFF.

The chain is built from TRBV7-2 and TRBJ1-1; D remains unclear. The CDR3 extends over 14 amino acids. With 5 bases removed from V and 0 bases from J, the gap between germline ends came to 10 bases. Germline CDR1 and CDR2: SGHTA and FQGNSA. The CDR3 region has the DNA TGTGCCAGCAGCGCCATGGCCTTGAACACTGAAGCTTTCTTT. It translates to CASSAMALNTEAFF. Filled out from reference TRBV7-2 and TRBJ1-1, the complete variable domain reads GAGVSQSPSNKVTEKGKDVELRCDPISGHTALYWYRQSLGQGLEFLIYFQGNSAPDKSGLPSDRFSAERTGGSVSTLTIQRTQQEDSAVYLCASSAMALNTEAFFGQGTRLTVV.